A single sample is the source of the 5 T cell receptor beta chains below, sequenced in a study of a mutant IDH1 vaccine in newly diagnosed glioma. For these receptors, no antigen is known. Some clones are missing from TCRdb's copy, which holds only in-frame ones; the method was immunoSEQ multiplex PCR. The profile shows tens of thousands of clones, under 90% of them singletons. This sample's time point: week 23, last vaccination. Vaccination used 300 ug of mutant IDH1 20-mer peptide per dose, with topical imiquimod. The specimen was PBMCs, collected from a glioma patient whose treatment included an IDH1 peptide vaccine. The receptors originated from a man aged 35-49 years with glioma.

The chain combines TRBV1 with TRBJ2-3; TRBD2 is the table's D call, not checked against the DNA. TRBV1 is deemed a pseudogene. This CDR3 has 18 residues. DNA of the CDR3: TGCACCAGCAGCCAAGAGGGGGCGGGGGGGACTAGCACAGATACGCAGTATTTT. This gives the protein CTSSQEGAGGTSTDTQYF.

The rearrangement uses TRBV6-1 and TRBJ2-7; maybe TRBD2 (5 bases). CDR3 length: 13 amino acids. In germline, CDR1 is MNHNS, CDR2 SASEGT. V lost 6 bases to trimming and J lost 6 bases, with 15 bases between them. The CDR3 region is CASRERVRGEQYF. CDR3 nucleotide sequence: TGTGCCAGCAGAGAAAGGGTCCGGGGCGAGCAGTACTTC.

This chain connects TRBV6-6 to TRBJ2-3; TRBD1 matches 7 bases. J gave up 6 bases and V 5 bases, and 5 bases lay outside the gene matches. Germline CDR1 and CDR2: MNHNY and SVGAGI (reference sequence). The CDR3 is 13 amino acids. In nucleotides, the CDR3 is TGTGCCAGCAGTACGGACAGGAGGGATACGCAGTATTTT. Its translation is CASSTDRRDTQYF.

The chain links TRBV28 to TRBJ1-3; D gene unclear. V lost 6 bases, J lost 0 bases, and 12 bases lay in between. Germline CDR1 and CDR2: MDHEN and SYDVKM. The CDR3 runs 15 residues. The CDR3: CASRPGTYSGNTIYF. The CDR3 nucleotides are TGTGCCAGCAGGCCGGGCACATACTCTGGAAACACCATATATTTT.

This clone came up once. The chain joins TRBV2 to TRBJ1-4, with D possibly TRBD1 on 5 matching bases. V gave up 7 bases and J gave up 4 bases, with 13 bases separating them. CDR1 SNHLY and CDR2 FYNNEI come from the germline V gene. CDR3 size: 14 residues. The DNA of the CDR3 is TGTGCCAGCAAGCGGGGGAAGGTTAATGAAAAACTGTTTTTT. Protein: CASKRGKVNEKLFF.